This is a list of T cell receptor beta chains from one sample in a study of regulatory T cells in long-lasting Graves disease. Each CDR3 protein is one row after TCRdb ran MiXCR on the multiplex PCR reads. The data hold 580,000 or so distinct CDR3 sequences, with around 15% observed a single time. The sample also formed part of further work on T cells in Graves' hyperthyroidism and ophthalmopathy.

Here the sequenced sample was peripheral blood mononuclear cells (PBMCs), taken at new diagnosis, from a patient treated with antithyroid drugs. The receptor source for this set is a man aged 18 to 29 with Graves disease. CDR3s include the opening cysteine and the closing phenylalanine or tryptophan. The order of the fields is D gene, V gene, clone size, J gene, CDR3 protein, CDR3 DNA. The D gene is left open where the match is weak. Only part of the rows carry a size: once, few, many, or a class if the clone is expanded.

-	TRBV27	many	TRBJ2-5	CASSPGLRQETQYF	TGTGCCAGCAGCCCCGGCCTTCGCCAAGAGACCCAGTACTTC
-	TRBV27	few	TRBJ2-5	CASSLAGTLWETQYF	TGTGCCAGCAGTTTAGCGGGCACCCTGTGGGAGACCCAGTACTTC
-	TRBV20-1	many	TRBJ2-1	CSAQPRSIPTMRQFF	TGCAGTGCCCAGCCGCGCTCAATTCCTACAATGAGGCAGTTCTTC
TRBD2	TRBV29-1	many	TRBJ2-1	CSVEGGSSPEQFF	TGCAGCGTTGAGGGCGGGAGTTCCCCTGAGCAGTTCTTC
-	TRBV7-2	many	TRBJ1-1	CASSLGPRTEAFF	TGTGCCAGCAGCCTTGGACCCAGGACTGAAGCTTTCTTT
TRBD1	TRBV12-3/TRBV12-4	-	TRBJ1-3	CASSPRQGPGAIYF	TGTGCCAGCAGTCCCCGACAGGGCCCGGGGGCCATATATTTT
TRBD2	TRBV7-9	few	TRBJ2-1	CANEASGTSGRAGSSYNEQFF	TGTGCGAACGAAGCCTCGGGGACTAGCGGGAGGGCCGGGAGCTCCTACAATGAGCAGTTCTTC
-	TRBV20-1	few	TRBJ2-7	CSADPATRGEQYF	TGCAGTGCTGACCCCGCCACTCGGGGGGAGCAGTACTTC
-	TRBV29-1	-	TRBJ2-7	CSVQRGPYEQYF	TGCAGCGTTCAGCGCGGCCCCTACGAGCAGTACTTC
TRBD2	TRBV10-1	-	TRBJ2-7	CASSEPEDRSIRTSGYYEQYF	TGCGCCAGCAGTGAACCCGAGGACAGGTCGATAAGGACTAGCGGGTACTACGAGCAGTACTTC
TRBD2	TRBV3-1	many	TRBJ2-3	CASSHLAGGTDTQYF	TGTGCCAGCAGTCATCTAGCGGGAGGAACAGATACGCAGTATTTT
-	TRBV2	many	TRBJ2-7	CASSIISEQYF	TGTGCCAGCAGTATCATATCCGAGCAGTACTTC
TRBD2	TRBV5-1	few	TRBJ2-2	CASSPRLAGANTGELFF	TGCGCCAGCAGCCCTCGGCTAGCGGGCGCGAACACCGGGGAGCTGTTTTTT
-	TRBV29-1	-	TRBJ1-4	CSVGAGAANEKLFF	TGCAGCGTTGGGGCGGGGGCGGCTAATGAAAAACTGTTTTTT
TRBD2	TRBV11-1	many	TRBJ2-1	CASSLRSSGIYNEQFF	TGTGCCAGCAGCTTAAGGTCTAGCGGGATTTACAATGAGCAGTTCTTC
TRBD1	TRBV6-2/TRBV6-3	many	TRBJ1-1	CASPTPHGTGSTEAFF	TGTGCCAGCCCCACACCCCACGGGACAGGGAGCACTGAAGCTTTCTTT
-	TRBV11-2	many	TRBJ2-1	CASSLVVAASSYNEQFF	TGTGCCAGCAGCTTAGTAGTAGCGGCTAGCTCCTACAATGAGCAGTTCTTC
-	TRBV7-6	many	TRBJ1-1	CASSLGNEAFF	TGTGCCAGCAGCTTAGGCAATGAAGCTTTCTTT
-	TRBV27	few	TRBJ1-1	CASSSEGGWTEAFF	TGTGCCAGCAGTTCCGAGGGGGGGTGGACTGAAGCTTTCTTT
TRBD2	TRBV24-1	-	TRBJ2-3	CATSDPRGSSGRLTDTQYF	TGTGCCACCAGTGATCCTCGCGGAAGTAGCGGGAGACTCACAGATACGCAGTATTTT
-	TRBV20-1	-	TRBJ1-3	CSAKLSGQNTIYF	TGCAGTGCCAAGCTTTCGGGGCAAAACACCATATATTTT
-	TRBV12-3/TRBV12-4	many	TRBJ2-3	CASRRTAGMVDTQYF	TGTGCCAGCAGGAGGACAGCGGGAATGGTGGATACGCAGTATTTT
-	TRBV3-1	few	TRBJ1-2	CASSQAPGDHGYTF	TGTGCCAGCAGCCAAGCTCCAGGGGACCATGGCTACACCTTC
-	TRBV20-1	many	TRBJ2-7	CSAPTTWTTSSYEQYF	TGCAGTGCCCCCACAACTTGGACCACCAGCTCCTACGAGCAGTACTTC
-	TRBV20-1	many	TRBJ2-3	CSATDYTQYF	TGCAGTGCTACCGACTATACGCAGTATTTT
-	TRBV30	many	TRBJ1-2	CAWSRDHYGYTF	TGTGCCTGGAGCCGGGATCACTATGGCTACACCTTC
-	TRBV3-1	few	TRBJ2-1	CASSPDPGLYNEQFF	TGTGCCAGCAGCCCCGATCCGGGACTTTACAATGAGCAGTTCTTC
-	TRBV7-2	-	TRBJ1-6	CASSLVTGDSPLHF	TGTGCCAGCAGCTTAGTTACCGGGGATTCACCCCTCCACTTT
-	TRBV20-1	many	TRBJ2-3	CSAGTDTDTQYF	TGCAGTGCTGGCACGGACACAGATACGCAGTATTTT
TRBD1	TRBV30	-	TRBJ2-5	CAWARDRQETQYF	TGTGCCTGGGCCCGGGACAGACAAGAGACCCAGTACTTC
-	TRBV9	few	TRBJ2-7	CASSVGGQSTYEQYF	TGTGCCAGCAGCGTGGGGGGACAGTCCACCTACGAGCAGTACTTC
-	TRBV5-1	-	TRBJ2-1	CASSLSAGSSSYNEQFF	TGCGCCAGCAGCTTGTCCGCGGGGTCCAGCTCCTACAATGAGCAGTTCTTC
-	TRBV28	few	TRBJ2-3	CASSLPASTDTQYF	TGTGCCAGCAGTTTACCGGCTAGCACAGATACGCAGTATTTT
TRBD2	TRBV3-1	few	TRBJ2-2	CASSQDPAGGIFNTGELFF	TGTGCCAGCAGCCAAGATCCAGCGGGAGGGATTTTTAACACCGGGGAGCTGTTTTTT
-	TRBV7-2	many	TRBJ1-5	CASSLKGGNQPQHF	TGTGCCAGCAGCTTAAAGGGAGGCAATCAGCCCCAGCATTTT
TRBD2	TRBV6-1	many	TRBJ2-7	CASSDRLAAYEQYF	TGTGCCAGCAGTGACAGACTAGCGGCCTACGAGCAGTACTTC
TRBD2	TRBV7-3	many	TRBJ2-1	CASSLGLAGGPSYNEQFF	TGTGCCAGCAGCTTAGGGCTAGCGGGAGGGCCCTCCTACAATGAGCAGTTCTTC